What follows is one T cell receptor beta chain and its context. Its antigen is unknown. The data derive from a study of T cell responses to AZD1222 COVID-19 vaccine. Profiled with immunoSEQ multiplex PCR; TCRdb holds only in-frame clones, not every one. The sample comprises about 80,000 clones, approximately 83% of which are singletons, and about 10% rests with the top ten. Study-level points and caveats: Repertoires were sampled only after the peak T cell response.

The CDR3 loop spans 15 amino acids. In germline, CDR1 is SGHTA, CDR2 FQGNSA. Deletions cut 5 bases from V and 0 bases from J, with 13 bases between. The TCR sequence derives from an adult who received the AZD1222 COVID-19 vaccine. Sequenced here: peripheral blood, sampled 28 days after the second AZD1222 dose. V gene TRBV7-2 combines with J gene TRBJ2-5; D uncertain. CDR3 in DNA: TGTGCCAGCAGCACTCCACCTGGGTACCAAGAGACCCAGTACTTC. Its protein is CASSTPPGYQETQYF.